This T cell receptor (beta chain) derives from a study of T cell repertoires in aging, cancer and after chemotherapy. Background on the study: The whole study produced a dataset of roughly 8.8 million TCR reads. Study conclusions and caveats: Loss of evenness, beyond lost richness, contributed to age-related TCR diversity decline in cancer patients.

TCR beta rearrangements were amplified from peripheral blood genomic DNA. Multiplex touch-down PCR with TRB-A/B primers amplified rearranged V-D-J TRB sequences. TCRdb analysed the multiplex PCR reads with MiXCR anew, one entry per CDR3 protein. The top ten clones hold 9% to 10% of a sample with about 10,000 distinct CDR3 sequences, around 40% of them seen once. This clonotype is deemed medium-sized. What it binds is unknown. V shed 6 bases and J 0 bases; nucleotides not matched to a gene: 13. The CDR3 runs 19 residues. From germline, CDR1 is SQVTM and CDR2 ANQGSEA. The sample consisted of blood. The origin of this receptor is a human donor in good health. J is TRBJ2-3 and V is TRBV29-1; 15 positions match TRBD2. For the CDR3, the DNA is TGCAGCGTCCAGGGACTAGCGGGAGGCTCCGCTACTAGCACAGATACGCAGTATTTT. Translated: CSVQGLAGGSATSTDTQYF.